This is a list of T cell receptor beta chains from one sample in a study of T-cell reconstitution after alpha-beta-depleted transplantation in children. TCRdb itself ran the PCR reads through MiXCR, one entry per CDR3 protein. In the table there are around 800,000 distinct CDR3 sequences, approximately 15% of which are singletons. Sequenced here: PBMCs, mostly from graft donor cells, sampled 360 days after TCRalphabeta/CD19-depleted stem cell transplant. These receptor sequences come from a male patient between 10 and 17 years old who had a stem cell transplant for acute lymphoblastic leukemia, so the T cells may come from the graft donor. Each CDR3 is given with its conserved first and last residue.

V gene,J gene,CDR3 protein
TRBV12-3/TRBV12-4,TRBJ2-1,CASSSLVVARGGQFF
TRBV2,TRBJ2-7,CASSEGAFSYEQYF
TRBV4-2,TRBJ2-4,CASSQDNSRDQYF
TRBV5-1,TRBJ2-6,CASSLVSGAGANVLTF
TRBV29-1,TRBJ2-2,CSAKLRDAVGTGELFF
TRBV3-1,TRBJ2-7,CASSRLAGGPEQYF
TRBV10-3,TRBJ1-1,CAIYPGQGGTEAFF
TRBV6-1,TRBJ2-1,CASTTRRSWAYHNEQFF
TRBV12-3/TRBV12-4,TRBJ2-2,CASSLRPRADGELFF
TRBV6-1,TRBJ1-3,CASRRVVTSSGNTIYF
TRBV2,TRBJ2-1,CASSAGTGRPNEQFF
TRBV18,TRBJ1-3,CASSPDRIPGNTIYF
TRBV5-1,TRBJ1-2,CASSLKRTEMNLGYTF
TRBV20-1,TRBJ2-1,CSAPTSGRWNEQFF
TRBV19,TRBJ2-1,CASTVFGTSGGNEQFF
TRBV6-1,TRBJ1-4,CASSEFPQGANEKLFF